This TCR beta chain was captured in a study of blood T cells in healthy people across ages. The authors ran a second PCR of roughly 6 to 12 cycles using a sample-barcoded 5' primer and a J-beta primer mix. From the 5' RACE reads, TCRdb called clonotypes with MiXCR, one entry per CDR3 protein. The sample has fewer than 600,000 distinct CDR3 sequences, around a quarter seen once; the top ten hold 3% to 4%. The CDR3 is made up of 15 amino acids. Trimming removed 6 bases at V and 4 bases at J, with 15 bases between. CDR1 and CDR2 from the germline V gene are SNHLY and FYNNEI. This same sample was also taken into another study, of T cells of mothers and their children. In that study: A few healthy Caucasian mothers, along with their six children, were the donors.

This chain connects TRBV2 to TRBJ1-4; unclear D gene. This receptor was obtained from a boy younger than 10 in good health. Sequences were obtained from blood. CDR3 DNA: TGTGCCAGCAGCGGCTATCGGACGGATAATGAAAAACTGTTTTTT. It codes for CASSGYRTDNEKLFF.